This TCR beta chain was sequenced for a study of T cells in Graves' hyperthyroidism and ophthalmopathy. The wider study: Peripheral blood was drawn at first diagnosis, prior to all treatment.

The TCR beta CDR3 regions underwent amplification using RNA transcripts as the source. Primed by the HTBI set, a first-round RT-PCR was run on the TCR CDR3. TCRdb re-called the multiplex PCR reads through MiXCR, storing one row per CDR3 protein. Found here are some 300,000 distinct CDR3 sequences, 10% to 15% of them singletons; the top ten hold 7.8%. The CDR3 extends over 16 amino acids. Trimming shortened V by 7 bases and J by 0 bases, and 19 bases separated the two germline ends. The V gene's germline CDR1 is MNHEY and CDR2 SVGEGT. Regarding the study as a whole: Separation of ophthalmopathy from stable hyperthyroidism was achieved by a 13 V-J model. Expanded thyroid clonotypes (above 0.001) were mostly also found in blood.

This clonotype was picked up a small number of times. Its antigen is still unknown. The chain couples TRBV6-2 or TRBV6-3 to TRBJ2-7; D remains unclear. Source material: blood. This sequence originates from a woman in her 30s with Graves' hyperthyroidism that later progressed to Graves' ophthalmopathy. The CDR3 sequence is CASTDPCRHSSYEQYF. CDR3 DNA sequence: TGTGCCAGCACCGACCCCTGCAGGCATAGCTCCTACGAGCAGTACTTC.